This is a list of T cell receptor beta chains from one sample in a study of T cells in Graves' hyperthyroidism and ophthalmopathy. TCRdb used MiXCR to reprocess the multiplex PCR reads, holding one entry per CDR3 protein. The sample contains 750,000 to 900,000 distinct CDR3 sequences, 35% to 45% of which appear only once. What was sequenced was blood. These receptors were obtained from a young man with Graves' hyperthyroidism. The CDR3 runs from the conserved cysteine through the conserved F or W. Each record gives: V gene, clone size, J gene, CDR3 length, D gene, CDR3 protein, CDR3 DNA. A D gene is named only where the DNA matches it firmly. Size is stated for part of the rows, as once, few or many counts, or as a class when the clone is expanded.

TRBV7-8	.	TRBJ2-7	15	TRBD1	CASSSPGQGSYEQCF	TGTGCCAGCAGCAGTCCGGGACAGGGATCCTACGAGCAGTGCTTC
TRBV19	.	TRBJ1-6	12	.	CASSTGAYTLHF	TGTGCCAGTAGTACAGGGGCTTACACCCTCCACTTT
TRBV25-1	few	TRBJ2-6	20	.	CASSQVPPGTGSSGANVLTF	TGTGCCAGCAGCCAAGTTCCCCCAGGAACAGGGAGCTCTGGGGCCAACGTCCTGACTTTC
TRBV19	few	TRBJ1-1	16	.	CASSLRGRGLNTEAFF	TGTGCCAGTAGTCTCCGGGGCAGGGGCTTGAACACTGAAGCTTTCTTT
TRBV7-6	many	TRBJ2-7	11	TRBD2	CASAGGGEQYF	TGTGCCAGCGCCGGGGGGGGCGAGCAGTACTTC
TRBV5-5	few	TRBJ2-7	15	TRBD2	CASSLEGGTSREQYF	TGTGCCAGCAGCTTGGAGGGCGGGACTAGCCGCGAGCAGTACTTC
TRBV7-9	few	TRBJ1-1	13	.	CAIKGGTVSEAFF	TGTGCCATCAAAGGGGGAACAGTCTCTGAAGCTTTCTTT
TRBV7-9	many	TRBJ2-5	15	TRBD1	CASSLGTGVTETQYF	TGTGCTAGCAGCTTAGGTACAGGGGTGACGGAGACCCAGTACTTC
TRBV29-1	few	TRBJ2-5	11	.	CSSRLRETQYF	TGCAGCTCCCGCCTCAGGGAGACCCAGTACTTC
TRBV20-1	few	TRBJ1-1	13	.	CSASSQGGTEAFF	TGCAGTGCTAGCTCACAGGGCGGCACTGAAGCTTTCTTT
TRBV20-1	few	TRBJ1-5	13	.	CSARGGLGKPQHF	TGCAGTGCTAGGGGGGGGTTGGGGAAGCCCCAGCATTTT
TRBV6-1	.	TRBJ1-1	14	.	CASRTQDMNTEAFF	TGTGCCAGCAGAACACAGGACATGAACACTGAAGCTTTCTTT
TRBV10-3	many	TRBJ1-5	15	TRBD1	CAISRTGDSNQPQHF	TGTGCCATCAGCCGGACAGGGGATAGCAATCAGCCCCAGCATTTT
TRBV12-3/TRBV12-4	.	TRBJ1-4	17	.	CASSPLAGFTSSKTLLF	TGTGCCAGCAGTCCACTCGCAGGGTTTACTAGTTCTAAGACACTGCTTTTT
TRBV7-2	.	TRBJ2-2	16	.	CASSSVAGPSTGELFF	TGTGCCAGCAGCTCAGTCGCGGGACCATCGACCGGGGAGCTGTTTTTT
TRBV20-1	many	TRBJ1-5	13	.	CSASRGDNQPQHF	TGCAGTGCCTCGAGGGGGGACAATCAGCCCCAGCATTTT
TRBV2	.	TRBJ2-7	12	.	CASRGSFYEQYF	TGTGCCAGCAGGGGTTCTTTCTACGAGCAGTACTTC
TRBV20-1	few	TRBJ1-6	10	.	CSARAPPLHF	TGCAGTGCTAGAGCCCCTCCCCTCCACTTT
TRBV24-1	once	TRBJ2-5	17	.	CATSDRRQPGGRETQYF	TGTGCCACCAGTGACCGCAGACAGCCCGGAGGGAGAGAGACCCAGTACTTC
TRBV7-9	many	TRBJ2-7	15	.	CASSLGDGMRYEQYF	TGTGCCAGCAGCTTAGGGGACGGGATGAGGTACGAGCAGTACTTC
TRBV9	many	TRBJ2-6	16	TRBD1	CASSFDRGGGANVLTF	TGTGCCAGCAGCTTCGACAGGGGAGGTGGGGCCAACGTCCTGACTTTC
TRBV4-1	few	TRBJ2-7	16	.	CASSQDMAGDTYEQYF	TGCGCCAGCAGCCAAGATATGGCAGGGGATACCTACGAGCAGTACTTC
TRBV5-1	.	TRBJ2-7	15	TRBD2	CASSFGTSDSYEQYF	TGCGCCAGCAGCTTCGGGACTAGCGACTCCTACGAGCAGTACTTC
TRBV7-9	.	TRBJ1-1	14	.	CASSFFGMNTEAFF	TGTGCCAGCAGCTTCTTCGGCATGAACACTGAAGCTTTCTTT
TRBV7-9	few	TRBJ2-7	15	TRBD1	CASSLVGTGAGEQYF	TGTGCCAGCAGCTTAGTCGGTACAGGGGCGGGCGAGCAGTACTTC
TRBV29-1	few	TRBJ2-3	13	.	CSVRTASTGTQYF	TGCAGCGTGCGCACTGCAAGCACAGGTACGCAGTATTTT
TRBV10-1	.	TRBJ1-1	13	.	CASSSSGHTEAFF	TGCGCCAGCAGTTCCTCCGGGCACACTGAAGCTTTCTTT
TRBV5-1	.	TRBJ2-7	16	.	CASSSNLGSFAYEQYF	TGCGCCAGCAGCTCGAACCTGGGGTCATTTGCCTACGAGCAGTACTTC
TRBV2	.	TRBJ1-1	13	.	CASSVRGKTEAFF	TGTGCCAGCAGCGTTCGGGGGAAGACTGAAGCTTTCTTT
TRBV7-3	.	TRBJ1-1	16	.	CASNLRVMQGKTEAFF	TGTGCCAGCAACCTCCGGGTGATGCAGGGAAAGACTGAAGCTTTCTTT
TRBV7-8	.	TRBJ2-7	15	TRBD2	CASSSKRGTSYEQYF	TGTGCCAGCAGTTCTAAGCGGGGGACATCCTACGAGCAGTACTTC
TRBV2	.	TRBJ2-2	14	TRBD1	CASSRTGGGGELFF	TGTGCCAGCAGCCGGACAGGTGGGGGCGGGGAGCTGTTTTTT
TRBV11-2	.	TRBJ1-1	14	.	CASSTRHMNTEAFF	TGTGCCAGCAGCACGAGACACATGAACACTGAAGCTTTCTTT
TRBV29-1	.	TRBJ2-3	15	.	CSVEDQPGKGDTQYF	TGCAGCGTTGAAGATCAACCCGGGAAGGGAGATACGCAGTATTTT
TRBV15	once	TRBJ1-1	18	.	CATSCASSIPSMNTEAFF	.
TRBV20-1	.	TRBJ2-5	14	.	CSARSRSPLETQYF	TGCAGTGCTAGATCCCGGTCCCCCTTAGAGACCCAGTACTTC
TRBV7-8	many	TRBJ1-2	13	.	CASSSQTNYGYTF	TGTGCCAGCAGCTCACAGACCAACTATGGCTACACCTTC
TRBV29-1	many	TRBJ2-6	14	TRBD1	CSVGDRSGANVLTF	TGCAGCGTTGGGGACAGGTCTGGGGCCAACGTCCTGACTTTC
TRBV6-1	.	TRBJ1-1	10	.	CASSESQAFF	TGTGCCAGCAGTGAATCTCAAGCTTTCTTT
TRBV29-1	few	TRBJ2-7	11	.	CSVLTLGEQYF	TGCAGCGTGTTGACTCTAGGCGAGCAGTACTTC
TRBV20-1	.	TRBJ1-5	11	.	CSAPSGSYEHF	TGCAGTGCACCATCCGGGAGCTACGAGCATTTT
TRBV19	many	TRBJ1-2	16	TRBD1	CASSIRTGEINYGYTF	TGTGCCAGTAGTATTCGGACAGGGGAAATTAACTATGGCTACACCTTC
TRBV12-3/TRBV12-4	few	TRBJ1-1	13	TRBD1	CASSSGQLWGAFF	TGTGCCAGCAGTTCGGGACAGCTCTGGGGAGCTTTCTTT
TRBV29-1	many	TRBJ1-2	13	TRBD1	CSVENAGGYGYTF	TGCAGCGTTGAAAACGCAGGGGGCTATGGCTACACCTTC
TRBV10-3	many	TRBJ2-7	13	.	CAISEWVSYEQYF	TGTGCCATCAGTGAATGGGTCTCCTACGAGCAGTACTTC
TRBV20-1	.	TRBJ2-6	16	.	CSASKTGMTGANVLTF	TGCAGTGCTAGTAAAACAGGGATGACTGGGGCCAACGTCCTGACTTTC
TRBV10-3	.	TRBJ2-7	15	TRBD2	CATSDSQASGYEQYF	TGTGCCACCAGTGATTCCCAGGCTAGCGGCTACGAGCAGTACTTC
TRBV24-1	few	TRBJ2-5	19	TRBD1	CATSDLGDRVRVYQETQYF	TGTGCCACCAGTGATTTGGGGGACAGGGTCAGGGTGTACCAAGAGACCCAGTACTTC
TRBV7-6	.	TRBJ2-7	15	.	CASSQGAGDTDEQYF	TGTGCCAGCAGCCAAGGGGCTGGGGACACCGACGAGCAGTACTTC
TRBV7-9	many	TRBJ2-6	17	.	CATSTGAGLPGANVLTF	TGTGCCACCTCGACGGGGGCGGGTCTCCCTGGGGCCAACGTCCTGACTTTC
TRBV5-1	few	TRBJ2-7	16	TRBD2	CASSLPTSGNTYEQYF	TGCGCCAGCAGCCTGCCGACTAGCGGGAATACCTACGAGCAGTACTTC
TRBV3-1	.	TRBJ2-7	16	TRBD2	CASNQGLADSSYEQYF	TGTGCCAGCAACCAGGGACTAGCGGACAGCTCCTACGAGCAGTACTTC
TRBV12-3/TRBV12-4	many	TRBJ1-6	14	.	CASRWGLAHSPLHF	TGTGCCAGCAGATGGGGATTGGCCCATTCACCCCTCCACTTT
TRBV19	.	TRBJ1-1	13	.	CASQKDRAGAAFF	TGTGCCAGTCAAAAAGATCGGGCGGGGGCAGCTTTCTTT
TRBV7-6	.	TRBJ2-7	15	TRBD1	CASSDTGVTSYEQYF	TGTGCCAGCAGCGATACAGGGGTTACGTCCTACGAGCAGTACTTC
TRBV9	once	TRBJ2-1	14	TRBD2	CASSTSGSYNEQFF	TGTGCCAGCTCTACTAGCGGCTCCTACAATGAGCAGTTCTTC
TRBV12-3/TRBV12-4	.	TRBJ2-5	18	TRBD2	CASSLPQRRLADQETQYF	TGTGCCAGCAGCCTCCCCCAGCGGAGACTAGCGGACCAAGAGACCCAGTACTTC
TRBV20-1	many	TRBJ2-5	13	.	CSARDYSQETQYF	TGCAGTGCTAGAGATTACAGCCAAGAGACCCAGTACTTC
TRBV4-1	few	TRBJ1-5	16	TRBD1	CASSQPTGASNQPQHF	TGCGCCAGCAGCCAACCGACAGGGGCTAGCAATCAGCCCCAGCATTTT